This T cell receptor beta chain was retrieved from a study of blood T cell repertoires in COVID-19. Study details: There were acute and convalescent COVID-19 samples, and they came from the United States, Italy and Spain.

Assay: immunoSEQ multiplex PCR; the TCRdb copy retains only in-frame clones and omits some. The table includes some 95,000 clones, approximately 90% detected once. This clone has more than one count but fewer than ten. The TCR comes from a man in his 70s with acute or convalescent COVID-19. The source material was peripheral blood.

The chain's CDR3 is CASSQWQGLGTDTQYF. CDR3 bases: TGTGCCAGCAGCCAATGGCAGGGTTTGGGCACAGATACGCAGTATTTT. The rearrangement links TRBV3-1 (or the pseudogene TRBV3-2) to TRBJ2-3; the D gene is possibly TRBD1 (5 bases). This CDR3 has 16 residues. V dropped 2 bases and J dropped 1 base, with 13 bases sitting between them. Germline assignment: CDR1 LGHDT and CDR2 YNNKEL (reference sequence).